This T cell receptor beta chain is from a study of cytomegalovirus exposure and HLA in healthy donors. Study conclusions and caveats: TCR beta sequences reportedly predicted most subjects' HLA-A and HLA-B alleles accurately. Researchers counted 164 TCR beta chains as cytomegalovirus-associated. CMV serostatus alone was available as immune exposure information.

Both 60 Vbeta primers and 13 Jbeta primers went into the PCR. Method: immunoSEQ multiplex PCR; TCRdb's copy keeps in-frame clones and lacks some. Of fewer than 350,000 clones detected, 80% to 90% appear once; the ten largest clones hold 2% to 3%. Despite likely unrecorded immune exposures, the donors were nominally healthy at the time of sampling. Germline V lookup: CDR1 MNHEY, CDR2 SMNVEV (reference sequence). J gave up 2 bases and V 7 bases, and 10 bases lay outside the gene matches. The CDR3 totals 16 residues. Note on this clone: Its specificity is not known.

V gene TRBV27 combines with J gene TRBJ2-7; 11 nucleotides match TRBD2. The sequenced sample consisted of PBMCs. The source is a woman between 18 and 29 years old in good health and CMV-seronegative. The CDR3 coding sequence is TGTGCCAGCATCCCGACTCTAGCGGGGGGACCCTACGAGCAGTACTTC. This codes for CASIPTLAGGPYEQYF.